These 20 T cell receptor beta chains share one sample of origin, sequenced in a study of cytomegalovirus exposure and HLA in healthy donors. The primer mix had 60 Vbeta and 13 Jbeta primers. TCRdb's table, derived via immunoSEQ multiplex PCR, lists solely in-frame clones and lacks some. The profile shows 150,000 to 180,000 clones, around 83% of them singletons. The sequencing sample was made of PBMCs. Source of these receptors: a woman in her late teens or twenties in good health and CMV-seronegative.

The CDR3 bases are TGTGCCAGCAGCCCGACGAACCTAGCGGGAGTGGGCGGGGAGCTGTTTTTT. This encodes CASSPTNLAGVGGELFF. This chain joins TRBV5-4 and TRBJ2-2; 10 bases are a match to TRBD2. J gave up 7 bases and V 4 bases, and 13 bases lay outside the gene matches. This CDR3 comprises 17 residues. Germline lookup yields CDR1 SGHNT and CDR2 YYREEE (reference sequence).

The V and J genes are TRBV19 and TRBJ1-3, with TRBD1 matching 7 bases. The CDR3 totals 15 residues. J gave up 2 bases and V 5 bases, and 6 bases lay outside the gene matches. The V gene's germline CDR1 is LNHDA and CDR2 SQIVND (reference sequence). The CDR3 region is CASSERTGTGNTIYF. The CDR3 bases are TGTGCCAGTAGTGAACGGACAGGAACTGGAAACACCATATATTTT.

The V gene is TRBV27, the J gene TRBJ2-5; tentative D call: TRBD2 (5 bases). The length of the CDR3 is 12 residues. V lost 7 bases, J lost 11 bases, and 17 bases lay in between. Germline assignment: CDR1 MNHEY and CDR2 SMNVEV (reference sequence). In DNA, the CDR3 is TGTGCCAGCATGTCCCCCGGCTGGGAGCAGTACTTC. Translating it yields CASMSPGWEQYF.

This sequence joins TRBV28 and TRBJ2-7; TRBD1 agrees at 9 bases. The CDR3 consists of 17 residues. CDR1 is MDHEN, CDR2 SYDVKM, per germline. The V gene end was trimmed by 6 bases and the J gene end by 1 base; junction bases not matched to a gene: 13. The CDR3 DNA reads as TGTGCCAGCAGACCGCCTTCTTACAGGGGGCGTTCCTACGAGCAGTACTTC. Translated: CASRPPSYRGRSYEQYF.

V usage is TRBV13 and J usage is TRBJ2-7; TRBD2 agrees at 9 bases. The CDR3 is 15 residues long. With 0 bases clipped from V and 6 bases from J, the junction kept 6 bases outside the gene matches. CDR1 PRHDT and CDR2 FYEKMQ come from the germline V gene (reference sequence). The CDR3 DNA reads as TGTGCCAGCAGCTTAGGAGCGGGAGGCCCGGTCGAGCAGTACTTC. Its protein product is CASSLGAGGPVEQYF.

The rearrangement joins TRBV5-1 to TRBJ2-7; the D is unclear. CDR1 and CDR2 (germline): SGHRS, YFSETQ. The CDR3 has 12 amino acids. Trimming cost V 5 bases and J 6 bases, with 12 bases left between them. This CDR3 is CASSSSSGEQYF. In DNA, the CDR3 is TGCGCCAGCAGTAGCTCATCGGGCGAGCAGTACTTC. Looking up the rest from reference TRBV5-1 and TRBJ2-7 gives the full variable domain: KAGVTQTPRYLIKTRGQQVTLSCSPISGHRSVSWYQQTPGQGLQFLFEYFSETQRNKGNFPGRFSGRQFSNSRSEMNVSTLELGDSALYLCASSSSSGEQYFGPGTRLTVT.

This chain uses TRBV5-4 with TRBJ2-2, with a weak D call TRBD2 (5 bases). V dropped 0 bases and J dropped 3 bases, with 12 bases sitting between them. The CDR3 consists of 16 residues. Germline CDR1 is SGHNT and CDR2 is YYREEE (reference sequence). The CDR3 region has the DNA TGTGCCAGCAGCTTGGTGGGCGCCGGGGACACCGGGGAGCTGTTTTTT. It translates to CASSLVGAGDTGELFF.

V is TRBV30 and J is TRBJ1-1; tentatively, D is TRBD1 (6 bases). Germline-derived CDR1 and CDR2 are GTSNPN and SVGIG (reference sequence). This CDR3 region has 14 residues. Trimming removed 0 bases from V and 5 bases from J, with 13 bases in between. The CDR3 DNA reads TGTGCCTGGAGTGTAAGAACAGGGCGTACTGAAGCTTTCTTT. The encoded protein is CAWSVRTGRTEAFF. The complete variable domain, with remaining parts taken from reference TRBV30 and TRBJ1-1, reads SQTIHQWPATLVQPVGSPLSLECTVEGTSNPNLYWYRQAAGRGLQLLFYSVGIGQISSEVPQNLSASRPQDRQFILSSKKLLLSDSGFYLCAWSVRTGRTEAFFGQGTRLTVV.

The CDR3 spells CASRQGVNQPQHF. CDR3 bases: TGTGCCAGTAGACAGGGGGTCAATCAGCCCCAGCATTTT. V gene TRBV19 combines with J gene TRBJ1-5; 8 positions match TRBD1. CDR1 and CDR2 from the germline V gene are LNHDA and SQIVND (reference sequence). This CDR3 has 13 residues. The J segment lost 3 bases and the V segment lost 6 bases, leaving 1 base of the junction unmatched. The full variable domain, completed using reference TRBV19 and TRBJ1-5, is DGGITQSPKYLFRKEGQNVTLSCEQNLNHDAMYWYRQDPGQGLRLIYYSQIVNDFQKGDIAEGYSVSREKKESFPLTVTSAQKNPTAFYLCASRQGVNQPQHFGDGTRLSIL.

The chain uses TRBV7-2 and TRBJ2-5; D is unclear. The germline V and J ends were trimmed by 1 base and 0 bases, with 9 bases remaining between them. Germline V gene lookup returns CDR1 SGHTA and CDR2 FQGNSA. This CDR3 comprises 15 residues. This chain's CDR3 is CASSLVIGDQETQYF. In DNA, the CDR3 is TGTGCCAGCAGCTTAGTTATCGGTGACCAAGAGACCCAGTACTTC.

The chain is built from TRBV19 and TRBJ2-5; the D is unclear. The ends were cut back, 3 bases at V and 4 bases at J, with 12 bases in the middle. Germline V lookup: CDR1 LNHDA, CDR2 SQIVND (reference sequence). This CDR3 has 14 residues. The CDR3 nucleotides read TGTGCCAGTAGTATGGCGGCAGAGTCAGAGACCCAGTACTTC. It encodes CASSMAAESETQYF. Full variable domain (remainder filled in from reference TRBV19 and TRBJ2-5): DGGITQSPKYLFRKEGQNVTLSCEQNLNHDAMYWYRQDPGQGLRLIYYSQIVNDFQKGDIAEGYSVSREKKESFPLTVTSAQKNPTAFYLCASSMAAESETQYFGPGTRLLVL.

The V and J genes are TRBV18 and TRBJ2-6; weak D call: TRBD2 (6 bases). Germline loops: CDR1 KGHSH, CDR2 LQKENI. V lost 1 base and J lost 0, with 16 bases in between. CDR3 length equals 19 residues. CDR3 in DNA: TGTGCCAGCTCACCACTCCCATTCGGAGGGAACTCTGGGGCCAACGTCCTGACTTTC. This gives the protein CASSPLPFGGNSGANVLTF.

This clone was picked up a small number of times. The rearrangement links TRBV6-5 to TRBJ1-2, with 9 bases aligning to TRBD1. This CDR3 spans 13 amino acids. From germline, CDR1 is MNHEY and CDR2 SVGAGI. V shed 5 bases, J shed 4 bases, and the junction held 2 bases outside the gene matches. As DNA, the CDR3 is TGTGCCAGCAGTGAGGACAGGGGCTATGGCTACACCTTC. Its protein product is CASSEDRGYGYTF.

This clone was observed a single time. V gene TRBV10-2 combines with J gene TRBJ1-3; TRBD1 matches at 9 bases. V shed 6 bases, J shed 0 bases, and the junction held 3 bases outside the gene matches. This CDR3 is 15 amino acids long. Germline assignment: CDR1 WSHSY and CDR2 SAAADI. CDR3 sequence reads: CASRGTGSSGNTIYF. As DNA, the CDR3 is TGCGCCAGCAGGGGGACAGGGAGCTCTGGAAACACCATATATTTT.

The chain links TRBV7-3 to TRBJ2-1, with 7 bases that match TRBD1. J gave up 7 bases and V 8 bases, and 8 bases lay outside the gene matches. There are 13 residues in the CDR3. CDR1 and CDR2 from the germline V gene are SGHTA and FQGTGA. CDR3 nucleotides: TGTGCCAGCTCCCCAGGGGGAACAAATGAGCAGTTCTTC. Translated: CASSPGGTNEQFF.

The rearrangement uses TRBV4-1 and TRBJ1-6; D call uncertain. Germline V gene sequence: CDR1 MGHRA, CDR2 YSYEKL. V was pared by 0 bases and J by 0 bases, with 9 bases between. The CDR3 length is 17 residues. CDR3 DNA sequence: TGCGCCAGCAGCCAAGATCCCGCCAGCTCCTATAATTCACCCCTCCACTTT. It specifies CASSQDPASSYNSPLHF.

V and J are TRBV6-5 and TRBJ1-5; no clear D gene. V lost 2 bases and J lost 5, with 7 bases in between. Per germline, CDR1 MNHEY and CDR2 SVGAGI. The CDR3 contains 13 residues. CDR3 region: CASSYTEDQPQHF. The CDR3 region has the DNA TGTGCCAGCAGTTACACGGAGGATCAGCCCCAGCATTTT.

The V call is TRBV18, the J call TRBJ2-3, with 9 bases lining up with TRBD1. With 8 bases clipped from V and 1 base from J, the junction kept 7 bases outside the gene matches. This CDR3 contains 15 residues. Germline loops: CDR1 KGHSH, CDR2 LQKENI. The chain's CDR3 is CASTQQGAGTDTQYF. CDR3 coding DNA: TGTGCCAGCACCCAACAGGGGGCGGGCACAGATACGCAGTATTTT.

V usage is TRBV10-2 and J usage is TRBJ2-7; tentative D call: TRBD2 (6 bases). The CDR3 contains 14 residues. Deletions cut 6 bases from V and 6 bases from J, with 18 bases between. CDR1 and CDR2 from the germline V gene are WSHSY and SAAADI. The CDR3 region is CASSLGGILGEQYF. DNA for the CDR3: TGCGCCAGCAGCCTTGGAGGGATCTTGGGCGAGCAGTACTTC.

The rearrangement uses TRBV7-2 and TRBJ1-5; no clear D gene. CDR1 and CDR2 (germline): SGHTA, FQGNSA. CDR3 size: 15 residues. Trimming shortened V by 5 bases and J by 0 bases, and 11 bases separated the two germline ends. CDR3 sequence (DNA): TGTGCCAGCAGCCCGCCGGGGTATAGCAATCAGCCCCAGCATTTT. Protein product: CASSPPGYSNQPQHF.